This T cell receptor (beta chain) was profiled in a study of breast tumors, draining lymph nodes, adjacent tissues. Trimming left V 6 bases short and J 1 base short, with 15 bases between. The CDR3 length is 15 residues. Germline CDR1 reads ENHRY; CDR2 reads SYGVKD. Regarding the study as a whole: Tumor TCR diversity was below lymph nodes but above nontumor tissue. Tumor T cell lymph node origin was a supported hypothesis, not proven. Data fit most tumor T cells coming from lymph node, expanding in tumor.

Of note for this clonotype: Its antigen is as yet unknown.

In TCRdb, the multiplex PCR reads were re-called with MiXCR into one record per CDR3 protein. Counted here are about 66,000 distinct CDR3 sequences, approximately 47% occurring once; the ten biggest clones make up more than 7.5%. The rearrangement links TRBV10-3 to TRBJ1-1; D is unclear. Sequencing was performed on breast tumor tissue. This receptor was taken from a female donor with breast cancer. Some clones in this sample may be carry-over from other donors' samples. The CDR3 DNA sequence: TGTGCCATCAGCAACGCCGCCGAGGCGAACACTGAAGCTTTCTTT. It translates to CAISNAAEANTEAFF.